This T cell receptor (beta chain) was recovered during a study of T cells in Graves' hyperthyroidism and ophthalmopathy (dated by TCRdb to about 2019). Regarding the research as a whole: Peripheral blood samples were taken at initial diagnosis, before any treatment was given. The study also compared thyroid tissue and blood T-cell repertoires from 6 or 7 Graves' hyperthyroidism patients. To identify TCR V-J signatures that set the groups apart, the researchers used a discovery cohort of roughly 100 patients, made up of 43 with Graves' ophthalmopathy and 57 with stable Graves' hyperthyroidism. Following sampling, methimazole starting at 30 mg daily was given to hyperthyroidism patients, and high-dose intravenous methylprednisolone was given to ophthalmopathy patients. TCR Vbeta CDR3 sequencing of 120 to 150 peripheral blood samples (approximately 44 ophthalmopathy, around 80 hyperthyroidism and approximately 17 progressor patients) is reported in the paper. Whether ophthalmopathy could be predicted prospectively was tested in an independent validation cohort made up of under 20 hyperthyroidism patients plus 17 patients who later progressed to ophthalmopathy. For training and testing, the 100 or so patients in the discovery cohort were randomly divided in a 7:3 ratio. Summary of the overall study and its limitations: In cross-validation, a model built on a 13 V-J signature told ophthalmopathy apart from stable hyperthyroidism with approximately 90% sensitivity and around 81% specificity, and in testing the same model reached 80%/75%. Sample size was not statistically predetermined, and blinding of investigators to group allocation was not performed. During validation, the model predicted progression to ophthalmopathy a median of around 7 months ahead of onset, with approximately 70% sensitivity and under 85% specificity. Blood samples also contained most of the expanded thyroid clonotypes (frequency above 0.001), which suggests that blood repertoires may reflect thyroid immune responses.

Graves' hyperthyroidism was defined as stable when no progression to ophthalmopathy occurred over 18 months of follow-up. Hyperthyroidism patients were newly diagnosed, had a disease duration of under 2 months, and were aged 18 to 65 years. Exclusion was applied to patients with uncontrolled infections, other autoimmune diseases, pregnancy or lactation. Diagnoses were established on the basis of clinical symptoms, serum thyroxine and TRAb, thyroid ultrasound, and orbital computed tomography. PBMCs were separated from 10 ml of fresh peripheral blood using Ficoll-Paque density gradient centrifugation. Total RNA was extracted with Trizol reagent, and quality was checked on an Agilent 2100 Bioanalyzer. The germline V end is reduced by 5 bases and the J end by 5 bases; junction bases left unmatched: 3. The germline V gene (reference sequence) yields DFQATT for CDR1 and SNEGSKA for CDR2. From the cysteine through the phenylalanine, the CDR3 covers 13 amino acids. The read is trimmed to its CDR3 DNA, 39 bases read in frame from base 1.

TCR beta CDR3 regions were amplified from RNA transcripts. For the first round of RT-PCR on the TCR CDR3, the HTBI primer set was used together with the Qiagen OneStep RT-PCR kit. Libraries were constructed in a second round of multiplex PCR, after which size selection and purification were performed. Paired-end sequencing of the libraries was performed with 100 bp reads on an Illumina HiSeq2000. In the original analysis: SOAPnuke was used to process the raw data, removing reads that contained adapters or uncalled bases, had a mean Phred below 15, or lacked an exact match to the constant primer or identifier. COPE v1.2.5 was used to merge the high-quality paired reads, and each unique nucleotide sequence was defined as a clonotype. Clonotypes were aligned to IMGT TRBV, TRBD and TRBJ reference segments using MiTCR v1.1. Analysis was restricted to V-J combinations with a frequency above 0.0001, which covered roughly 99% of repertoires. A TCS score was defined as the ratio between F50 (clonal expansion) and ExV (chaos), using BLOSUM62-based TCRdist between CDR3 peptides within each V-J. Welch's t-statistics and random forest reduced 450 to 600 V-J features to 13, which were used in a naive Bayes classifier (R e1071). TCRdb cleaned the public reads at Q25 with fastp, built clones with MiXCR and kept in-frame beta chains. For every CDR3 protein sequence, its rows merge into one entry that carries the most common genes and DNA. Here the V and J calls rest on TCRdb's processing, not on the authors' analysis. The sample table lists roughly 110,000 distinct CDR3 sequences, roughly 15% of them with a count of one. About 40% of the sample lies in the top ten.

A word on this clonotype: What antigen it recognizes has not been identified. The sample holds no much larger clone one base away, and base qualities are not on file.

The sample was blood. Recombination connected TRBV20-1 to TRBJ2-3, with 11 bases in between that match TRBD2. This TCR came from a woman aged 50 to 65 with Graves' hyperthyroidism. The DNA sequence is given as TGCAGTGCTTTAGCGGGGGGGCAAGATACGCAGTATTTT. The encoded protein is CSALAGGQDTQYF.